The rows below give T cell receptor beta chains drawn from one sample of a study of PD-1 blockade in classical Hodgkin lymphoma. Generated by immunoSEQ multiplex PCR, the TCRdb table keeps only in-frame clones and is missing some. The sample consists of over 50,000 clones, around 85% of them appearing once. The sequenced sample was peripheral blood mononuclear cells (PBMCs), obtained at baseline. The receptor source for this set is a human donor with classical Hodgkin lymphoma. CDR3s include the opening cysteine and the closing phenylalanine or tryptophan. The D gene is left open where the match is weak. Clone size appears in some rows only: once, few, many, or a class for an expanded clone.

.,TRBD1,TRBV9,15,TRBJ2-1,TGTGCCAGCAGCGATACCGGGACAGGGTACAATGAGCAGTTCTTC,CASSDTGTGYNEQFF
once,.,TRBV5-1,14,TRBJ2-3,TGCGCCAGCAGCTTGGCATGGAGCGGGGATACGCAGTATTTT,CASSLAWSGDTQYF
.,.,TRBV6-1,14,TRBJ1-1,TGTGCCAGCAGTGAATTCGCAGTTAAAGCTGAAGCTTTCTTT,CASSEFAVKAEAFF
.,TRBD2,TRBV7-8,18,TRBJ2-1,TGTGCCAGCAGCGCTAGGCTAGCGGGAGGAAGCTCCTACAATGAGCAGTTCTTC,CASSARLAGGSSYNEQFF
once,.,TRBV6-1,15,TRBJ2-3,TGTGCCAGCAGTGAGGGGACGGCTTACACAGATACGCAGTATTTT,CASSEGTAYTDTQYF
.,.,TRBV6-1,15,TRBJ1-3,TGTGCCAGCAGTGAAGCAGGGATCTCTGGAAACACCATATATTTT,CASSEAGISGNTIYF
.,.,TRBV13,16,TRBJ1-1,TGTGCCAGCAAGCTTTTTGGGCGTTGGGCGAACACTGAAGCTTTCTTT,CASKLFGRWANTEAFF
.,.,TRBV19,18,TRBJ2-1,TGTGCCAGTATTGGGGGCGGGACTGCGTCCGGAATTTACAATGAGCAGTTCTTC,CASIGGGTASGIYNEQFF
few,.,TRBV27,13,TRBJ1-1,TGTGCCAGCAGTTGGTCACGGAACACTGAAGCTTTCTTT,CASSWSRNTEAFF
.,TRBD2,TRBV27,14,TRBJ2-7,TGTGCCAGCAGCCTGGACGGGGGGTCCTACGAGCAGTACTTC,CASSLDGGSYEQYF
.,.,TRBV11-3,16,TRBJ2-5,TGTGCCAGCAGCCCCAGACTAGTCCCCACCCAAGAGACCCAGTACTTC,CASSPRLVPTQETQYF
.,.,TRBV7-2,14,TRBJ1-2,TGTGCCAGCAGCTTAGCGGGCGCTTCCCGGGGCTACACCTTC,CASSLAGASRGYTF
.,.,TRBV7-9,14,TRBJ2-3,TGTGCCAGCAGCTTAGGCCTGACAGGAGATACGCAGTATTTT,CASSLGLTGDTQYF
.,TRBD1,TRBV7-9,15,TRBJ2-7,TGTGCCAGCAGCCTCCCCCCGGGACAGGGGGCCGAGCAGTACTTC,CASSLPPGQGAEQYF
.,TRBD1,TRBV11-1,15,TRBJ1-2,TGTGCCAGCAGCTTACGTGTGGGACAGACCTATGGCTACACCTTC,CASSLRVGQTYGYTF
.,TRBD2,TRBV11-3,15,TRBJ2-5,TGTGCCAGCAGCTTAGGGCTAGCGGGAGTGGAGACCCAGTACTTC,CASSLGLAGVETQYF
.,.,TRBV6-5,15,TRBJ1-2,TGTGCCAGCAGTCCCGGGGGGGGGAGAAGCTATGGCTACACCTTC,CASSPGGGRSYGYTF
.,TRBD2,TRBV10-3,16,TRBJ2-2,TGTGCCATCAGCCCACTAGCGGGAGCGGACACCGGGGAGCTGTTTTTT,CAISPLAGADTGELFF
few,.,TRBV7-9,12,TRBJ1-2,TGTGCCAGCAGCTTAGTACCGGGGGGCTACACCTTC,CASSLVPGGYTF
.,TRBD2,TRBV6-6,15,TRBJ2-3,TGTGCCAGCACTCCTAGCGGCGGGGGGGGAGATACGCAGTATTTT,CASTPSGGGGDTQYF
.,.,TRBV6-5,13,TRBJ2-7,TGTGCCAGCAGGCCGGGGGTAGTTAATGAGCAGTACTTC,CASRPGVVNEQYF
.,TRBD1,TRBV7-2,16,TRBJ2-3,TGTGCCAGCAGCTTAGCCGGGACAGGGGTCGCAGATACGCAGTATTTT,CASSLAGTGVADTQYF
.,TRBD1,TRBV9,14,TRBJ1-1,TGTGCCAGCAGCCCCAAGACAGGGGGCACTGAAGCTTTCTTT,CASSPKTGGTEAFF
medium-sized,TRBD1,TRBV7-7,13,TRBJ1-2,TGTGCCAGCAGCCCGGGACAGGGCTATGGCTACACCTTC,CASSPGQGYGYTF
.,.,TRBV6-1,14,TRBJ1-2,TGTGCCAGCAGTGAAGCCGGATTTAACTATGGCTACACCTTC,CASSEAGFNYGYTF
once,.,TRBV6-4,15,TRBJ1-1,TGTGCCAGCAGTGCGCGGCAGGGCTTGAACACTGAAGCTTTCTTT,CASSARQGLNTEAFF
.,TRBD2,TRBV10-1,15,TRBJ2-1,TGCGCCAGCAGCGCACTCGCGGGAGGGTTCAGTGAGCAGTTCTTC,CASSALAGGFSEQFF
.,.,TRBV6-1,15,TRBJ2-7,TGTGCCAGCAGTGCGCGGACATACCTAACCTACGAGCAGTACTTC,CASSARTYLTYEQYF
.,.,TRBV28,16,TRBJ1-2,TGTGCCAGCTCGGTCCAGGTTCGGGCTGTGGGCTATGGCTACACCTTC,CASSVQVRAVGYGYTF
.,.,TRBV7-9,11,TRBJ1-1,TGTGCCAGCAGCTTAGCAGGTGAAGCTTTCTTT,CASSLAGEAFF
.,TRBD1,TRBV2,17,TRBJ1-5,TGTGCCAGCAGTGTAGGGACAGGGTACAGGATCGATCAGCCCCAGCATTTT,CASSVGTGYRIDQPQHF
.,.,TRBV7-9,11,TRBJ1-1,TGTGCCAGCAGCCAGAGCACTGAAGCTTTCTTT,CASSQSTEAFF
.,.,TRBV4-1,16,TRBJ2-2,TGCGCCAGCAGCCAAGTCGGCAGGGGAGGCACCGGGGAGCTGTTTTTT,CASSQVGRGGTGELFF
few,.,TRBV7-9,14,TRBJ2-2,TGTGCCAGCCGGATGACAGCCCTCGGCGGGGAGCTGTTTTTT,CASRMTALGGELFF
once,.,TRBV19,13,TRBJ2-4,TGTGCCAGTCTGGGATTAGCCAAAAACATTCAGTACTTC,CASLGLAKNIQYF
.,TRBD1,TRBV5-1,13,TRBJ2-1,TGCGCCACCGCGACAGGGGGAAACAATGAGCAGTTCTTC,CATATGGNNEQFF
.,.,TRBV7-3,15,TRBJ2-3,TGTGCCAGCAGCTTACGGGGTGCTAGCACAGATACGCAGTATTTT,CASSLRGASTDTQYF
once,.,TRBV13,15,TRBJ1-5,TGTGCCAGCAGCTTAGGCAGGAATAGCAATCAGCCCCAGCATTTT,CASSLGRNSNQPQHF
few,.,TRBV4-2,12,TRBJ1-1,TGTGCCAGCAGCTCGCTTGGACGGGAAGCTTTCTTT,CASSSLGREAFF
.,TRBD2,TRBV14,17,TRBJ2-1,TGTGCCAGCAGCTTTCTAGCCGGGACTAGCGGAGTTAATGAGCAGTTCTTC,CASSFLAGTSGVNEQFF
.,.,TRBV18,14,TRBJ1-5,TGTGCCAGCTCACCCTTAGACGGCAATCAGCCCCAGCATTTT,CASSPLDGNQPQHF
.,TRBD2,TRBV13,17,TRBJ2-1,TGTGCCAGCAGCCCCAAATCCTCGGGACTAGCCTACAATGAGCAGTTCTTC,CASSPKSSGLAYNEQFF
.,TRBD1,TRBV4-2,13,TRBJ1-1,TGTGCCAGCAGCCAAGATCGAACAGGGGGAGCTTTCTTT,CASSQDRTGGAFF